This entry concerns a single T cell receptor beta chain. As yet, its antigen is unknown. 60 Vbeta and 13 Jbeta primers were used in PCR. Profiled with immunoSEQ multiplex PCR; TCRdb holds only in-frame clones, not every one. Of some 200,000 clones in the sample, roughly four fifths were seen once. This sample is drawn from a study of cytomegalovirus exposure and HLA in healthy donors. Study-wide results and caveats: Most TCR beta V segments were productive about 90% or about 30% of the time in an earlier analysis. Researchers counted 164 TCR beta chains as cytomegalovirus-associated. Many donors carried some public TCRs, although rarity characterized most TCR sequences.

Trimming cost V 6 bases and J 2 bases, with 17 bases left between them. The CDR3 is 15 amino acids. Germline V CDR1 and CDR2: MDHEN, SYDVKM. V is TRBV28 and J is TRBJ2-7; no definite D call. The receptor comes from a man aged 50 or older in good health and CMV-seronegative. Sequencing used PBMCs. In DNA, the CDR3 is TGTGCCAGCAGCCTCGGTGGTGGCGGTACCTACGAGCAGTACTTC. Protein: CASSLGGGGTYEQYF.